The 8 T cell receptor beta chains below all came from one sample that was sequenced in a study of blood T cell repertoires in COVID-19. Assay used: immunoSEQ multiplex PCR; TCRdb lists only in-frame clones, some missing. Among roughly 15,000 clones, approximately 85% were seen once, and the ten largest hold roughly 37%. Sequenced input: peripheral blood. The source is a man between 70 and 80 years old in a cohort sampled during active COVID-19.

The chain joins TRBV28 to TRBJ1-5, with D possibly matching TRBD1 (6 bases). Germline-derived CDR1 and CDR2 are MDHEN and SYDVKM. Trimming removed 3 bases at V and 0 bases at J, with 21 bases between. The CDR3 is 19 amino acids. CDR3 protein: CASSFVGAGPIYSNQPQHF. CDR3 bases: TGTGCCAGCAGTTTTGTGGGGGCTGGGCCAATCTATAGCAATCAGCCCCAGCATTTT.

A few counts support this clone. The CDR3 DNA sequence: TGTGCCAGCAGAGACAGGGGCAGGGGAACTGAAGCTTTCTTT. Translating gives CASRDRGRGTEAFF. V and J are TRBV28 and TRBJ1-1, with TRBD1 matching 8 bases. This CDR3 contains 14 residues. The V segment lost 6 bases and the J segment 5 bases; nucleotides outside the gene matches: 8. Germline V gene lookup returns CDR1 MDHEN and CDR2 SYDVKM.

This chain connects TRBV12-3 or TRBV12-4 to TRBJ2-7; D uncertain. CDR3 length equals 12 residues. Trimming took off 6 bases at V and 5 bases at J, with 11 bases between the two ends. CDR3 bases: TGTGCCAGCAGCCCGGAGTTTAACGAGCAGTACTTC. It codes for CASSPEFNEQYF.

The V gene is TRBV11-2, the J gene TRBJ2-1; D might be TRBD2 (5 bases). Germline assignment: CDR1 SGHAT and CDR2 FQNNGV. V gave up 4 bases and J gave up 8 bases, with 12 bases separating them. This CDR3 has 13 residues. For the CDR3, the DNA is TGTGCCAGCAGCTCCCGGAGGTCGGATGAGCAGTTCTTC. Amino acid sequence: CASSSRRSDEQFF.

The chain employs TRBV30 and TRBJ2-1, with 11 bases aligning to TRBD2. Germline V gene sequence: CDR1 GTSNPN, CDR2 SVGIG (reference sequence). Trimming cost V 2 bases and J 5 bases; bases outside gene matches: 8. CDR3 length: 16 residues. In nucleotides, the CDR3 is TGTGCCTGGAGTCTAGCGGGAGGCCCGCCCCACAATGAGCAGTTCTTC. Protein sequence: CAWSLAGGPPHNEQFF.

As for this clone: At one end, the junction sequence differs from germline, possibly due to a read error. The chain carries TRBV20-1 and TRBJ1-2; D remains unclear. CDR1 is DFQATT, CDR2 SNEGSKA, per germline (reference sequence). The CDR3 is 9 amino acids. The CDR3 nucleotides are TGCAGTGCTAGGGTGAAGGGAGCCTTC. As protein: CSARVKGAF.

The chain carries TRBV12-3 or TRBV12-4 and TRBJ1-2; TRBD1 agrees at 8 bases. The CDR3 is 13 residues long. V lost 2 bases, J lost 6 bases, and 2 bases stayed unmatched. CDR3 residues: CASSLSRGHGYTF. In DNA, the CDR3 is TGTGCCAGCAGTTTATCCAGGGGGCATGGCTACACCTTC.

The genes are TRBV10-2 and TRBJ2-1; 13 bases agree with TRBD2. The trim removed 2 bases at V and 7 bases at J, leaving 2 bases unmatched. The CDR3 has 15 residues. Germline-derived CDR1 and CDR2 are WSHSY and SAAADI. The CDR3 region has the DNA TGCGCCAGCAGTGAGGGACTAGCGGGAGTAAATGAGCAGTTCTTC. It specifies CASSEGLAGVNEQFF.